The 6 T cell receptor beta chains in this list originate from one sample, sequenced in a study of T cells expressing NK-cell markers. TCRdb re-called the 5' RACE reads and gives one entry per CDR3 protein, without DNA. This sample's table has approximately 550,000 distinct CDR3 sequences. Source material: blood T cells: a sorted CD56 or NKG2C T cell subset, CD4+ or CD8+ T cells, or bulk PBMC T cells (not recorded which). These receptors were collected from a man younger than 35 in good health.

The chain recombines TRBV7-3 with TRBJ2-1; TCRdb proposes TRBD2, but this gene call is untestable without DNA. This CDR3 region has 16 residues. Germline V gene lookup returns CDR1 SGHTA and CDR2 FQGTGA. The CDR3 reads CASSLTMREGVDEQFF.

This chain uses TRBV7-2 with TRBJ2-7. This CDR3 region has 14 residues. Germline lookup yields CDR1 SGHTA and CDR2 FQGNSA. CDR3 sequence: CASSLSGFSYEQYF.

The chain has TRBV3-1 and TRBJ1-2. The CDR3 is made up of 11 amino acids. Looked up from germline, CDR1 is LGHDT and CDR2 is YNNKEL (reference sequence). CDR3: CASSQSNGYTF.

The chain links TRBV6-2 or TRBV6-3 to TRBJ1-5; TCRdb designates TRBD1, a call that cannot be tested without DNA. There are 16 residues in the CDR3. Looked up from germline, CDR1 is MNHEY and CDR2 is SVGEGT. Here the CDR3 reads CASSYSTGAVYQPQHF.

The genes are TRBV29-1 and TRBJ1-2; TCRdb reports TRBD1, a call that lacks DNA to check it against. The CDR3 runs to 12 residues. Per germline, CDR1 SQVTM and CDR2 ANQGSEA. CDR3 residues: CSVDPGNYGYTF.

The chain joins TRBV12-3 or TRBV12-4 to TRBJ2-1; the D call of TRBD1 rests on TCRdb alone, since no DNA is present to check it. This CDR3 spans 16 amino acids. CDR3 protein: CASCPPKDSIYNEQFF.